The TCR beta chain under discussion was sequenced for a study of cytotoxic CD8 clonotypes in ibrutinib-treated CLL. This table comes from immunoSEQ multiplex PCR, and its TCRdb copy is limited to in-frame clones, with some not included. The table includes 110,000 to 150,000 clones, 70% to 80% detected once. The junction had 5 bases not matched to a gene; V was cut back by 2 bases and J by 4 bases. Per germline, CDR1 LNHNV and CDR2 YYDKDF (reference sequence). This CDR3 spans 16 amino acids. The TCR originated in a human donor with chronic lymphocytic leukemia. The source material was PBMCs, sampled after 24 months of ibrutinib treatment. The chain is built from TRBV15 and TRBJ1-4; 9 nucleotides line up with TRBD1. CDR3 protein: CATSRTPGQGNEKLFF. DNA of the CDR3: TGTGCCACCAGCAGAACACCGGGACAGGGTAATGAAAAACTGTTTTTT.